The 9 T cell receptor beta chains below come from one sample, sequenced in a study of shared clonotypes between healthy human individuals. Using immunoSEQ multiplex PCR, the repertoire was profiled, and TCRdb retains in-frame clones only, with some absent. The table has roughly 810,000 clones, about 97% seen once. CD8 cells classed as naive were CD45RO-negative and positively selected for CCR7, excluding terminally differentiated effector memory CD45RA+ cells. The specimen was naive CD8+ T cells sorted from blood. The receptors were sampled from a young man in good health.

This chain links TRBV28 with TRBJ1-2; possibly TRBD1 for D (5 bases). This CDR3 contains 14 residues. V shed 2 bases and J shed 5 bases, with 12 bases lying between them. Per germline, CDR1 MDHEN and CDR2 SYDVKM. The CDR3 DNA reads as TGTGCCAGCAGTTTAACAGGTGCTACTTATGGCTACACCTTC. Translating it yields CASSLTGATYGYTF.

This rearrangement joins TRBV4-1 to TRBJ1-1; the D is unclear. CDR1 MGHRA and CDR2 YSYEKL come from the germline V gene. V was cut by 1 base and J by 4 bases, with 7 bases left in between. The CDR3 covers 13 residues. CDR3 in amino acids: CASSQGWGTEAFF. CDR3 DNA sequence: TGCGCCAGCAGCCAAGGATGGGGCACTGAAGCTTTCTTT.

V gene TRBV12-2 combines with J gene TRBJ2-7; TRBD2, the table's D call, was not compared with the DNA. TRBV12-2 is tagged as a pseudogene. This CDR3 is built from 16 residues. CDR3 in DNA: TGTGCAAGTCGCTTAGCGAGGGCAAGCCCTCCTGCCGAGCAGTACTTC. Protein sequence: CASRLARASPPAEQYF.

The genes are TRBV19 and TRBJ2-1; TRBD2 matches 13 bases. Per germline, CDR1 LNHDA and CDR2 SQIVND (reference sequence). V lost 5 bases and J lost 6; bases outside the gene matches: 4. The CDR3 sequence is 15 residues long. CDR3 region: CASSPGLAGSNEQFF. The CDR3 DNA reads as TGTGCCAGTAGTCCGGGACTAGCGGGAAGCAATGAGCAGTTCTTC.

This chain uses TRBV27 with TRBJ2-7; D may be TRBD1 or TRBD2 (5 bases each). Germline CDR1 MNHEY, CDR2 SMNVEV (reference sequence). The CDR3 sequence is 15 residues long. V lost 1 base and J 0 bases, leaving 10 bases between the germline ends. DNA of the CDR3: TGTGCCAGCAGTTTATTGGGGGAAATCTCCTACGAGCAGTACTTC. Protein product: CASSLLGEISYEQYF.

This clone was seen only once. The rearrangement joins TRBV9 to TRBJ2-6, with TRBD1 identical over 10 bases. The CDR3 is made up of 18 amino acids. Trimming cost V 4 bases and J 1 base; bases outside gene matches: 8. The germline V gene encodes CDR1 SGDLS and CDR2 YYNGEE. The CDR3 loop reads CASSPGTGVVSGANVLTF. CDR3 DNA: TGTGCCAGCAGCCCCGGGACAGGGGTTGTGTCTGGGGCCAACGTCCTGACTTTC.

The gene calls are TRBV28 and TRBJ1-5; 10 nucleotides agree with TRBD1. Germline trimming cut 4 bases from V and 5 bases from J; bases unmatched to any gene: 5. Per the germline V gene, CDR1 is MDHEN and CDR2 is SYDVKM. The length of the CDR3 is 15 residues. CDR3 bases: TGTGCCAGCAGTTCCGGGACAGGGGTATATCAGCCCCAGCATTTT. This gives the protein CASSSGTGVYQPQHF.

The J gene is TRBJ2-1, the V gene TRBV4-3; 10 bases map to TRBD2. Germline-derived CDR1 and CDR2 are LGHNA and YSLEER. The CDR3 is made up of 15 amino acids. Germline trimming cut 4 bases from V and 2 bases from J; bases unmatched to any gene: 2. The CDR3 DNA reads as TGCGCCAGCAGCCCTAGCGGGAGCCCCTACAATGAGCAGTTCTTC. This codes for CASSPSGSPYNEQFF.

This chain links TRBV21-1 with TRBJ2-5; the table assigns TRBD1, which was not confirmed against the DNA. TRBV21-1 is a pseudogene locus. This CDR3 has 14 residues. CDR3 protein: CASRTGADRETQYF. Written as DNA, the CDR3 is TGTGCCAGCAGGACAGGGGCTGATAGAGAGACCCAGTACTTC.